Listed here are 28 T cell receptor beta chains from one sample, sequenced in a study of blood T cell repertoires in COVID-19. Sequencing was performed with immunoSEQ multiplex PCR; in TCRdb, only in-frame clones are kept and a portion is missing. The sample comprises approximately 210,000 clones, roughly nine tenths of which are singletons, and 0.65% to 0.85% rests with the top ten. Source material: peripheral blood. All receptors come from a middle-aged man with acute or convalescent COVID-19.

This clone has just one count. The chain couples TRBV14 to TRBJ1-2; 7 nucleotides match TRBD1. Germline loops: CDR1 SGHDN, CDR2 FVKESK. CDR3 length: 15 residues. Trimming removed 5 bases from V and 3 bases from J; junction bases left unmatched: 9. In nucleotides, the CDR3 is TGTGCCAGCAGCTCCTCCAGGGGGAGGTACTATGGCTACACCTTC. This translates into CASSSSRGRYYGYTF.

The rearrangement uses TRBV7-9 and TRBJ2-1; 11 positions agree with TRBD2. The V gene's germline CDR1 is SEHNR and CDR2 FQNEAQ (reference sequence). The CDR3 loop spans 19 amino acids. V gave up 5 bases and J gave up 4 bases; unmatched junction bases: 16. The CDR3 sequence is CASSKTGWEGLAEYNEQFF. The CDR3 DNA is TGTGCCAGCAGCAAAACAGGATGGGAGGGACTAGCGGAGTACAATGAGCAGTTCTTC. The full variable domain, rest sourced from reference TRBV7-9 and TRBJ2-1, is DTGVSQNPRHKITKRGQNVTFRCDPISEHNRLYWYRQTLGQGPEFLTYFQNEAQLEKSRLLSDRFSAERPKGSFSTLEIQRTEQGDSAMYLCASSKTGWEGLAEYNEQFFGPGTRLTVL.

CDR3 residues: CASSPGINTGHGYTF. The CDR3 nucleotides read TGTGCCAGCAGCCCAGGGATAAATACAGGGCATGGCTACACCTTC. V gene TRBV7-9 combines with J gene TRBJ1-2; the D gene is possibly TRBD1 (6 bases). There are 15 residues in the CDR3. The ends were cut back, 5 bases at V and 6 bases at J, with 19 bases in the middle. Per the germline V gene, CDR1 is SEHNR and CDR2 is FQNEAQ (reference sequence).

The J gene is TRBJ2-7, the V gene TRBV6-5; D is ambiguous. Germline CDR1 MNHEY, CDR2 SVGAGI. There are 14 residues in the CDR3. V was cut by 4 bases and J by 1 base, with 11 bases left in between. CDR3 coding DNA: TGTGCCAGCAGTTTTTCCTCCCCTTCCTACGAGCAGTACTTC. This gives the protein CASSFSSPSYEQYF.

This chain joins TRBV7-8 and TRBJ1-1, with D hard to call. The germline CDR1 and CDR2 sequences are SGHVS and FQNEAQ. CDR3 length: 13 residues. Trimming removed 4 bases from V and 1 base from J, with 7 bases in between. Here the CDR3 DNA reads TGTGCCAGCAGCTCGTACAGGAACACTGAAGCTTTCTTT. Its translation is CASSSYRNTEAFF. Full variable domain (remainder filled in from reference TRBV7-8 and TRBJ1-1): GAGVSQSPRYKVAKRGQDVALRCDPISGHVSLFWYQQALGQGPEFLTYFQNEAQLDKSGLPSDRFFAERPEGSVSTLKIQRTQQEDSAVYLCASSSYRNTEAFFGQGTRLTVV.

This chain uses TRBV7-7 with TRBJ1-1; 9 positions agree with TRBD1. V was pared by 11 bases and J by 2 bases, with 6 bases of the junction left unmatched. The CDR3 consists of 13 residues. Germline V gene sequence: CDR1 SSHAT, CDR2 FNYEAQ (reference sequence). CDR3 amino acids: CAAGGQGNTEAFF. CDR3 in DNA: TGTGCCGCGGGGGGACAGGGCAACACTGAAGCTTTCTTT.

The CDR3 here is CASRPTGGYEQYF. The CDR3 nucleotides are TGTGCCAGCAGACCGACAGGGGGCTACGAGCAGTACTTC. The V gene is TRBV7-9, the J gene TRBJ2-7; 9 bases agree with TRBD1. Trimming took 6 bases from V and 3 from J; bases not matched to a gene: 3. The germline V gene has CDR1 SEHNR and CDR2 FQNEAQ (reference sequence). The CDR3 has 13 amino acids.

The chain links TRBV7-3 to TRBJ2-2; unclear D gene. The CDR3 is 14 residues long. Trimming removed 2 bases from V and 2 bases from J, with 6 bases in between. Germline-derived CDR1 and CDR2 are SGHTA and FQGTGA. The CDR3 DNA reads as TGTGCCAGCAGCTTATATAGAAACACCGGGGAGCTGTTTTTT. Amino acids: CASSLYRNTGELFF.

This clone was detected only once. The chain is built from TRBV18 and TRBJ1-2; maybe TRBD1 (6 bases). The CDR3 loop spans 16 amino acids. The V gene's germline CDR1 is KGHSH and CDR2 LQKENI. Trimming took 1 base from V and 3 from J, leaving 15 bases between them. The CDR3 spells CASSPRQVAGDYGYTF. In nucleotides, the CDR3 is TGTGCCAGCTCACCACGACAGGTGGCGGGGGACTATGGCTACACCTTC.

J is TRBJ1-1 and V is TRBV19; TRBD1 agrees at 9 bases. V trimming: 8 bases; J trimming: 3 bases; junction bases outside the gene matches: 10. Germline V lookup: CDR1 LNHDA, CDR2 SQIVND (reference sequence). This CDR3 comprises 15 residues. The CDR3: CASGRGTGSDTEAFF. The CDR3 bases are TGTGCCAGTGGAAGGGGGACAGGGAGTGACACTGAAGCTTTCTTT.

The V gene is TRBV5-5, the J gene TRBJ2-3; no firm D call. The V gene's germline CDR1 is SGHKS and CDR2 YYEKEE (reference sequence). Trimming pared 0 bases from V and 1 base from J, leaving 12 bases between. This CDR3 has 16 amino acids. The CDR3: CASSLARQVRTDTQYF. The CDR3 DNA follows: TGTGCCAGCAGCTTGGCCAGGCAAGTTCGCACAGATACGCAGTATTTT.

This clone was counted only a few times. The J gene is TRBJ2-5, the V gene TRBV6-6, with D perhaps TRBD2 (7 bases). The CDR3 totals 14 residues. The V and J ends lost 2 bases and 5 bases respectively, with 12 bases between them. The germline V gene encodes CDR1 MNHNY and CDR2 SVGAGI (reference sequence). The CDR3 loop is CASSYPGGLETQYF. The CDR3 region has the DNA TGTGCCAGCAGTTACCCCGGGGGGCTGGAGACCCAGTACTTC.

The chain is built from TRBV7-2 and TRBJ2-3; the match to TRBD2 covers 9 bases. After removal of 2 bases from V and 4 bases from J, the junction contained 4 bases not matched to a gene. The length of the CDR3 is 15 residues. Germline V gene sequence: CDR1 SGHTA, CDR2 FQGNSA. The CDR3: CASSLNPSGADTQYF. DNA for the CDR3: TGTGCCAGCAGCTTAAATCCTAGCGGGGCAGATACGCAGTATTTT.

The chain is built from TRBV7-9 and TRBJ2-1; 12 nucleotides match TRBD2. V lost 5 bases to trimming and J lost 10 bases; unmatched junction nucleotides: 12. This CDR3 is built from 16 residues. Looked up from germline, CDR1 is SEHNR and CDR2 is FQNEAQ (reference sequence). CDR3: CASSHTLGLAGSEQFF. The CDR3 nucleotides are TGTGCCAGCAGCCACACTCTAGGACTAGCGGGAAGCGAGCAGTTCTTC.

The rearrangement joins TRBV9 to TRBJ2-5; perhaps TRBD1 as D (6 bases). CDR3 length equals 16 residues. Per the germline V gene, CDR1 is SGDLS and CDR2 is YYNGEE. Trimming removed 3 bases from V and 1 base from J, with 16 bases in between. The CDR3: CASSDAPGHRQETQYF. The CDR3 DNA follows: TGTGCCAGCAGCGACGCTCCGGGACACCGCCAAGAGACCCAGTACTTC.

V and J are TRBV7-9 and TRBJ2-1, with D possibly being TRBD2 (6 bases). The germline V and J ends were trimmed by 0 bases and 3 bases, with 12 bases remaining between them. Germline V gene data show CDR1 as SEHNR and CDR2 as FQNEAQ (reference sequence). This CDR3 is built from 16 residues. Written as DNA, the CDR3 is TGTGCCAGCAGCTTAGCAGGCGGGATAATCTACAATGAGCAGTTCTTC. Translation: CASSLAGGIIYNEQFF.

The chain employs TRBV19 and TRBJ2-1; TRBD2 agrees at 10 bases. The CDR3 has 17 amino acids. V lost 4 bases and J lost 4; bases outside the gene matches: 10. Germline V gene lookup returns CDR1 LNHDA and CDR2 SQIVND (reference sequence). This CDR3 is CASSKLAGALTYNEQFF. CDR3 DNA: TGTGCCAGTAGTAAGCTAGCGGGGGCCTTGACTTACAATGAGCAGTTCTTC.

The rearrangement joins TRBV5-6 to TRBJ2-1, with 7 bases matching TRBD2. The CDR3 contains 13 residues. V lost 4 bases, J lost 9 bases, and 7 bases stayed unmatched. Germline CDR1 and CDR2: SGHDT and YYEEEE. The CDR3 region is CASSLLGGFEQFF. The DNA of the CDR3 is TGTGCCAGCAGCCTCCTGGGAGGGTTTGAGCAGTTCTTC. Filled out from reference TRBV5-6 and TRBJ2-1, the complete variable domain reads DAGVTQSPTHLIKTRGQQVTLRCSPKSGHDTVSWYQQALGQGPQFIFQYYEEEERQRGNFPDRFSGHQFPNYSSELNVNALLLGDSALYLCASSLLGGFEQFFGPGTRLTVL.

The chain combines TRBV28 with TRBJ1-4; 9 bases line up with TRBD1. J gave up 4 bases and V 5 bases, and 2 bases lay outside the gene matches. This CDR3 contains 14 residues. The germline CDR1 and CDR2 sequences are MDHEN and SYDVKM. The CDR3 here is CASSRTGDNEKLFF. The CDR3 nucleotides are TGTGCCAGCAGTCGGACAGGGGATAATGAAAAACTGTTTTTT.

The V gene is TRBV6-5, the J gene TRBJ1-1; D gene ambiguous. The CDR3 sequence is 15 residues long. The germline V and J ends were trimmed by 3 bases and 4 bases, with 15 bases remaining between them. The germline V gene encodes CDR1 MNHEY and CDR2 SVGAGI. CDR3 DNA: TGTGCCAGCAGTTATTCCCAAGCCTTGTTCACTGAAGCTTTCTTT. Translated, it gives CASSYSQALFTEAFF.

CDR3 protein: CASSSGPGTPEGNEQFF. The CDR3 DNA reads TGTGCCAGCAGCTCAGGGCCTGGGACCCCGGAGGGCAATGAGCAGTTCTTC. The rearrangement uses TRBV7-9 and TRBJ2-1; D is possibly TRBD2 (6 bases). The germline V gene encodes CDR1 SEHNR and CDR2 FQNEAQ (reference sequence). The V and J ends lost 4 bases and 6 bases respectively, with 22 bases between them. The CDR3 spans 17 residues.

CDR3 protein: CSVEEGGGSGYEQYF. CDR3 DNA: TGCAGCGTTGAAGAGGGTGGAGGGAGCGGCTACGAGCAGTACTTC. The chain has TRBV29-1 and TRBJ2-7; D is perhaps TRBD2 (6 bases). The CDR3 contains 15 residues. Between the trimmed V and J ends, which lost 0 bases and 3 bases, there was a span of 15 bases. The V gene's germline CDR1 is SQVTM and CDR2 ANQGSEA.

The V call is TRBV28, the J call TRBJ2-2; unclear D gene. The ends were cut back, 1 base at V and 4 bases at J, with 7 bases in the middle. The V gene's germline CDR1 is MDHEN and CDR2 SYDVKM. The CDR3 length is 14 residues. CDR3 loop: CASSLLVTTGELFF. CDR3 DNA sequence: TGTGCCAGCAGTTTATTAGTAACCACCGGGGAGCTGTTTTTT.

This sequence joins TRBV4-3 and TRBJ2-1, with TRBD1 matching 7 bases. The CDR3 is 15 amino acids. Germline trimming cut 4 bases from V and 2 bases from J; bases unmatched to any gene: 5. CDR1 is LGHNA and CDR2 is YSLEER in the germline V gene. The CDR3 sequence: CASSLGTVPYNEQFF. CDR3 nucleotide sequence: TGCGCCAGCAGCCTCGGGACAGTACCCTACAATGAGCAGTTCTTC.

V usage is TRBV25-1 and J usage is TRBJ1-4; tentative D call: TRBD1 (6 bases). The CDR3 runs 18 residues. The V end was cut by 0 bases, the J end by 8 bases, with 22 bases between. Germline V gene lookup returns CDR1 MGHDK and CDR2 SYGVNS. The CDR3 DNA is TGTGCCAGCAGTGAATACCCCTCGACAGTCCTTAGGGGGGAAAAACTGTTTTTT. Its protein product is CASSEYPSTVLRGEKLFF.

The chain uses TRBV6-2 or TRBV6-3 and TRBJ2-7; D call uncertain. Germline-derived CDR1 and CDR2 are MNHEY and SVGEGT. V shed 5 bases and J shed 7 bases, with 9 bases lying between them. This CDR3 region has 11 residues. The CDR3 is CASSVPAEQYF. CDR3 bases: TGTGCCAGCAGTGTCCCCGCGGAGCAGTACTTC.

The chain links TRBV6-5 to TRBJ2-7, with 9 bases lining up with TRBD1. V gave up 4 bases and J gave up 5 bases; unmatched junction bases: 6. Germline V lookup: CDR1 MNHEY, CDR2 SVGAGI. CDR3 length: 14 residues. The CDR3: CASSFTGGQNEQYF. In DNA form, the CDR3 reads TGTGCCAGCAGTTTTACAGGGGGCCAAAACGAGCAGTACTTC.

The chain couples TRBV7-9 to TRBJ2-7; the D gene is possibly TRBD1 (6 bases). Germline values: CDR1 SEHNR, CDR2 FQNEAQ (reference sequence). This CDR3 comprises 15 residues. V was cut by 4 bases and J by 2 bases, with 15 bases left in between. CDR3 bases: TGTGCCAGCAGCTCTAGGTCCCAGGGGCCCTACGAGCAGTACTTC. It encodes CASSSRSQGPYEQYF.